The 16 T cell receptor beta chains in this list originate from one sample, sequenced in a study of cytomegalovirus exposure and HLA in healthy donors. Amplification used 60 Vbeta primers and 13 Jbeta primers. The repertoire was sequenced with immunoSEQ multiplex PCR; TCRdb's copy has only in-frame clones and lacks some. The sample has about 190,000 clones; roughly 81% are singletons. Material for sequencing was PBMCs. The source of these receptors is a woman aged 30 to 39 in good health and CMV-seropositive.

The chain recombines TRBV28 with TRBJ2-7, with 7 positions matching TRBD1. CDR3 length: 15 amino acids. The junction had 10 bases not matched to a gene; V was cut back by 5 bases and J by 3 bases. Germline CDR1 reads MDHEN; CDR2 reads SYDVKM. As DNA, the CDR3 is TGTGCCAGCAGTACTGAAAGAGGGGGCGGCTACGAGCAGTACTTC. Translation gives CASSTERGGGYEQYF.

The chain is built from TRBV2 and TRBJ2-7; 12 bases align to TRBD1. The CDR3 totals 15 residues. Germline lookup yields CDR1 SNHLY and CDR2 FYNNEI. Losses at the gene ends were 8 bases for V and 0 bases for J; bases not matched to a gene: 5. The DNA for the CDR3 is TGTGCCAGCGTTAAGGGACAGGGGGCCTCCTACGAGCAGTACTTC. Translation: CASVKGQGASYEQYF.

The CDR3 region is CASSLGSVGREGNQPQHF. CDR3 bases: TGTGCCAGCAGCTTGGGGTCTGTGGGCAGGGAAGGCAATCAGCCCCAGCATTTT. V gene TRBV7-9 combines with J gene TRBJ1-5, with TRBD1 as a possible D gene (5 bases). With 3 bases removed from V and 2 bases from J, the gap between germline ends came to 20 bases. The CDR3 has 18 amino acids. Germline V CDR1 and CDR2: SEHNR, FQNEAQ (reference sequence).

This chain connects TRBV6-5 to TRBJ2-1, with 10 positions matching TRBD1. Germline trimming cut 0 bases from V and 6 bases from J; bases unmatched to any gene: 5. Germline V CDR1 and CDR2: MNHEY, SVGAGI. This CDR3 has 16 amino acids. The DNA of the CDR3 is TGTGCCAGCAGTTACTCCCGGGACAGGGGTCGCAATGAGCAGTTCTTC. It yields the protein CASSYSRDRGRNEQFF.

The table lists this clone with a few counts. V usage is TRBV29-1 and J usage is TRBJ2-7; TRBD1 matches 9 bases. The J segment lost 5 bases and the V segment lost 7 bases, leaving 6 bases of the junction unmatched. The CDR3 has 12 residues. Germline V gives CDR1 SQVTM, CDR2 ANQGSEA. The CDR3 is CSALTGGNEQYF. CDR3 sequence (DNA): TGCAGCGCATTGACAGGGGGTAACGAGCAGTACTTC.

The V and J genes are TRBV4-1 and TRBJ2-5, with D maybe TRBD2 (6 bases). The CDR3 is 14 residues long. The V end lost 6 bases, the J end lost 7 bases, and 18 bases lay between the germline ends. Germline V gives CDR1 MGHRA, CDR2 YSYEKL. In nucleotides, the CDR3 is TGCGCCAGCAGGCCGGGACTGATCTTGGGGACCCAGTACTTC. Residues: CASRPGLILGTQYF.

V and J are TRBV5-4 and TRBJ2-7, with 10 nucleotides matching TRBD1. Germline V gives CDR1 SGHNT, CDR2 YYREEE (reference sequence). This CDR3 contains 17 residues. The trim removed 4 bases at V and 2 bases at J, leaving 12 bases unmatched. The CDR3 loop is CASSPRPAGQGTYEQYF. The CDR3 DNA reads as TGTGCCAGCAGCCCCCGCCCTGCGGGACAGGGGACCTACGAGCAGTACTTC.

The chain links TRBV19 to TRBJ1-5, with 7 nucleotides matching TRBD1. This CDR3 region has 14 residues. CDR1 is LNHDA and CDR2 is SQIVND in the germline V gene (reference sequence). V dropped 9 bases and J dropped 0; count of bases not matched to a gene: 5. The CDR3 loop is CASTGQTSNQPQHF. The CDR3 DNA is TGTGCCAGCACGGGACAGACTAGCAATCAGCCCCAGCATTTT.

The CDR3 protein is CATRWREYEQYF. The CDR3, as DNA: TGTGCCACTCGGTGGCGGGAGTACGAGCAGTACTTC. The J gene is TRBJ2-7, the V gene TRBV28; TRBD2 agrees at 7 bases. The V segment lost 10 bases and the J segment 4 bases; nucleotides outside the gene matches: 7. There are 12 residues in the CDR3. CDR1 and CDR2 from the germline V gene are MDHEN and SYDVKM.

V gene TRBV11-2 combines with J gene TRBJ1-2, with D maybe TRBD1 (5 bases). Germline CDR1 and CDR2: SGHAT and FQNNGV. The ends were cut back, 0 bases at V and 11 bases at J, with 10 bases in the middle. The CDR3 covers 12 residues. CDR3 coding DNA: TGTGCCAGCAGCTTAGAGGGGGGAAGGTACACCTTC. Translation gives CASSLEGGRYTF.

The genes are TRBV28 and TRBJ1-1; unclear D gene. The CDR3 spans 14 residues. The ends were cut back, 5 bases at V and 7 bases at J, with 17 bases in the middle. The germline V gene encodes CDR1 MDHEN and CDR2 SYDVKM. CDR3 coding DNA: TGTGCCAGCAGTGTCGACTGGGGAGTTAGTGAAGCTTTCTTT. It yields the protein CASSVDWGVSEAFF.

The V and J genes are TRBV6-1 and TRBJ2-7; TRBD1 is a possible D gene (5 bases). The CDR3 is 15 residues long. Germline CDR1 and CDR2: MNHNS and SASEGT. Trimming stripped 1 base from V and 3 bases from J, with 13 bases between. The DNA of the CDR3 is TGTGCCAGCAGTGAAGGGGCAGGGCTTGGCTACGAGCAGTACTTC. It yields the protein CASSEGAGLGYEQYF.

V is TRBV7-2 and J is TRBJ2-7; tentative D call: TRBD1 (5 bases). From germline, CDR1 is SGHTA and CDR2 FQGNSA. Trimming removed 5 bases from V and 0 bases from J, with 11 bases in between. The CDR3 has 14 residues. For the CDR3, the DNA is TGTGCCAGCAGCACCCGACAGAGCTCCTACGAGCAGTACTTC. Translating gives CASSTRQSSYEQYF.

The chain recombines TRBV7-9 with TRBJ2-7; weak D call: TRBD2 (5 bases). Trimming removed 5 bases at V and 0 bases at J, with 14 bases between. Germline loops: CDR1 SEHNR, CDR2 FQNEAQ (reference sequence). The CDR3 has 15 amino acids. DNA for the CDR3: TGTGCCAGCAGCCCCCAGGAGGCGGGCTCCTACGAGCAGTACTTC. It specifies CASSPQEAGSYEQYF.

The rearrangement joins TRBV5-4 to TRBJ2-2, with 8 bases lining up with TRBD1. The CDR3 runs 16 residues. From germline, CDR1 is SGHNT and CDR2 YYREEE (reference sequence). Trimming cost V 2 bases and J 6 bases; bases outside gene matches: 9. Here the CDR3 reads CASSFGTGFNPGELFF. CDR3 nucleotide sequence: TGTGCCAGCAGCTTCGGGACAGGTTTCAACCCCGGGGAGCTGTTTTTT.

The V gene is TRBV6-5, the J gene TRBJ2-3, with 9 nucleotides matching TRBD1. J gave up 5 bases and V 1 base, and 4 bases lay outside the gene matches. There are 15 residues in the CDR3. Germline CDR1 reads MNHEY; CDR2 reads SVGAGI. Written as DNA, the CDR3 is TGTGCCAGCAGTTACTTTGGGACAGGGTTAGATACGCAGTATTTT. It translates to CASSYFGTGLDTQYF.